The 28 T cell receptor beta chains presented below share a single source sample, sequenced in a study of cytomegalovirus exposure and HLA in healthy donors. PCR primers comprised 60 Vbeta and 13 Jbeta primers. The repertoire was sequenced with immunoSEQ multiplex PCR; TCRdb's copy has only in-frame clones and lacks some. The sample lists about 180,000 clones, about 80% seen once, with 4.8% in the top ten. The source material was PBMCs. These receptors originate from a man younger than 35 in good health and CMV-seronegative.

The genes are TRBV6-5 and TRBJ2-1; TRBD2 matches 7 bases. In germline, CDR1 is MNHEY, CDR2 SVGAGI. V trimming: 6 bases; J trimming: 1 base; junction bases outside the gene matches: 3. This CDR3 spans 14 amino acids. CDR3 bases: TGTGCCAGCAGGGATAGCGGGTCCTACAATGAGCAGTTCTTC. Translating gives CASRDSGSYNEQFF.

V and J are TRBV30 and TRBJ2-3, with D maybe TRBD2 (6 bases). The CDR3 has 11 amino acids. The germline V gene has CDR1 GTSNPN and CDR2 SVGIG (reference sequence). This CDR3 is CAGRDFDTQYF. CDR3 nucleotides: TGTGCTGGACGGGACTTTGATACGCAGTATTTT.

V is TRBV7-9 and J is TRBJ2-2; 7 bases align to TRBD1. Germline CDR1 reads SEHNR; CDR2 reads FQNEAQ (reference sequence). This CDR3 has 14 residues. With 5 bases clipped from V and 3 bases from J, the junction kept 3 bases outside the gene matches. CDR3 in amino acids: CASSEGQYTGELFF. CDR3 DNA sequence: TGTGCCAGCAGCGAGGGACAGTACACCGGGGAGCTGTTTTTT.

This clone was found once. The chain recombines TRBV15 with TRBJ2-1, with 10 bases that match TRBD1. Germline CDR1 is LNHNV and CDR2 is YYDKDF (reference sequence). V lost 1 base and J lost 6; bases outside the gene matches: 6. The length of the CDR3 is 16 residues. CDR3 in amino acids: CATSRVLRTGGNEQFF. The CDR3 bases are TGTGCCACCAGCAGAGTTTTAAGGACAGGGGGCAATGAGCAGTTCTTC.

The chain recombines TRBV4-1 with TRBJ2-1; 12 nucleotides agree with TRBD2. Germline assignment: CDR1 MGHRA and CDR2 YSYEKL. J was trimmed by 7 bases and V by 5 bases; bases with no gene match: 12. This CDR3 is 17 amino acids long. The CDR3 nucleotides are TGCGCCAGCAGCACCCCAGGGAGACTAGCGGGGGTTAATGAGCAGTTCTTC. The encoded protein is CASSTPGRLAGVNEQFF.

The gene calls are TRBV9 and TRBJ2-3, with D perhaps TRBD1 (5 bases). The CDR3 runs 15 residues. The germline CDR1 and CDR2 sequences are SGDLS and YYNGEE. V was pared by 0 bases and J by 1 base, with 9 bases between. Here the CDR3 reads CASSVEGAGTDTQYF. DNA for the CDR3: TGTGCCAGCAGCGTAGAAGGGGCCGGCACAGATACGCAGTATTTT. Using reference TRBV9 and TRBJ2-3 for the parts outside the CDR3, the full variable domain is DSGVTQTPKHLITATGQRVTLRCSPRSGDLSVYWYQQSLDQGLQFLIQYYNGEERAKGNILERFSAQQFPDLHSELNLSSLELGDSALYFCASSVEGAGTDTQYFGPGTRLTVL.

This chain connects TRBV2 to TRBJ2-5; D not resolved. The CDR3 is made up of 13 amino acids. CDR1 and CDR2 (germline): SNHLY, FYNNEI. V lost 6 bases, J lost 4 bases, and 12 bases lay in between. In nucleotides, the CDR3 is TGTGCCAGCAGGGCCCAGGCCCGAGAGACCCAGTACTTC. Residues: CASRAQARETQYF.

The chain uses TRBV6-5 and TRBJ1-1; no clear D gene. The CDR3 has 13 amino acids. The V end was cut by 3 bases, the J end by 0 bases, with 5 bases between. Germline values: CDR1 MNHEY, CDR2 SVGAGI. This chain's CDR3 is CASSYFVNTEAFF. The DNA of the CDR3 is TGTGCCAGCAGTTATTTCGTGAACACTGAAGCTTTCTTT.

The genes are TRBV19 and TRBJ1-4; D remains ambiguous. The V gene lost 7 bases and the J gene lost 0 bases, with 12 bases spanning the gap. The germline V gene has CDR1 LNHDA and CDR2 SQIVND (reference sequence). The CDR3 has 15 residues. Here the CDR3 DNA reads TGTGCCAGTACCGCGGGCCATGCAACTAATGAAAAACTGTTTTTT. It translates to CASTAGHATNEKLFF.

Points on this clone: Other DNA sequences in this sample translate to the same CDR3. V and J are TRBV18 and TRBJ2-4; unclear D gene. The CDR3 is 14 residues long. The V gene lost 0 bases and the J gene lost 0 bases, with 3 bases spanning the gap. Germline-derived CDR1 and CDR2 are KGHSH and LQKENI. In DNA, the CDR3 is TGTGCCAGCTCACCACCCCTAGCCAAAAACATTCAGTACTTC. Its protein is CASSPPLAKNIQYF. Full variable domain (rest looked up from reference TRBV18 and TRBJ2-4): NAGVMQNPRHLVRRRGQEARLRCSPMKGHSHVYWYRQLPEEGLKFMVYLQKENIIDESGMPKERFSAEFPKEGPSILRIQQVVRGDSAAYFCASSPPLAKNIQYFGAGTRLSVL.

The CDR3 spells CASSLGPNEKLFF. The CDR3 nucleotides are TGTGCCAGCAGCCTGGGCCCGAATGAAAAACTGTTTTTT. The chain carries TRBV7-3 and TRBJ1-4; D is ambiguous. V was pared by 5 bases and J by 5 bases, with 9 bases between. Germline V gene sequence: CDR1 SGHTA, CDR2 FQGTGA. CDR3 length: 13 amino acids.

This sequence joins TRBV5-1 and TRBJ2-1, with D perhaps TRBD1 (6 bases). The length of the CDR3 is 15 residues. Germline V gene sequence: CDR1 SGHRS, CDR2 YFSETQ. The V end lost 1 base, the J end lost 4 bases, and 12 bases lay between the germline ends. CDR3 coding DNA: TGCGCCAGCAGCTTGCAACAGGGATCTTACAATGAGCAGTTCTTC. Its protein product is CASSLQQGSYNEQFF.

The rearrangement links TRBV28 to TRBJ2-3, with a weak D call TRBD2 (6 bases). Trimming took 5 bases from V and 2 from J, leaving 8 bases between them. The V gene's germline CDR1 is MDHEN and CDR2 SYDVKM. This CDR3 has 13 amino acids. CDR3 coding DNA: TGTGCCAGCAGTAGCGGGTCCACAGATACGCAGTATTTT. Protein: CASSSGSTDTQYF.

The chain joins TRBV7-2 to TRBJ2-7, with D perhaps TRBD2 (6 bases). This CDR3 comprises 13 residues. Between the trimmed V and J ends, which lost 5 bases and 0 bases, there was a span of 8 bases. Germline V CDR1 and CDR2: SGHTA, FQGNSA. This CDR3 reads CASSGDFSYEQYF. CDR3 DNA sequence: TGTGCCAGCAGCGGGGACTTCTCCTACGAGCAGTACTTC.

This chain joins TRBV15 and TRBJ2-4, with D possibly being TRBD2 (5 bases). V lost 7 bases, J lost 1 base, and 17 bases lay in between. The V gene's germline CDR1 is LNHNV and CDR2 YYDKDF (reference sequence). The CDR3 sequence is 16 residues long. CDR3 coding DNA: TGTGCCACCACGCAGGCGAGGGTAAGGGCCAAAAACATTCAGTACTTC. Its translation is CATTQARVRAKNIQYF.

CDR3: CASRQGAYEQYF. Written as DNA, the CDR3 is TGCGCCAGCAGACAGGGTGCGTACGAGCAGTACTTC. The chain has TRBV5-1 and TRBJ2-7; D perhaps matches TRBD1 (6 bases). V was pared by 5 bases and J by 4 bases, with 10 bases between. CDR1 is SGHRS and CDR2 is YFSETQ in the germline V gene. The CDR3 length is 12 residues.

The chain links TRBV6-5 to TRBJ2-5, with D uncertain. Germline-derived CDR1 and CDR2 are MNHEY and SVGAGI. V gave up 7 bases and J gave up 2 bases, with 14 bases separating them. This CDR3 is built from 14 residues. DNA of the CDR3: TGTGCCAGCAATCATCTACCCCCACAAGAGACCCAGTACTTC. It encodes CASNHLPPQETQYF.

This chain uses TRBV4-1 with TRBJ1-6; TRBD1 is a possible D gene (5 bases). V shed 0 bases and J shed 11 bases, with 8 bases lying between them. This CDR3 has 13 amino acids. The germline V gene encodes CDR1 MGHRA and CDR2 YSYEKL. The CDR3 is CASSQDPGAPLHF. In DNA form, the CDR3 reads TGCGCCAGCAGCCAAGACCCGGGGGCACCCCTCCACTTT.

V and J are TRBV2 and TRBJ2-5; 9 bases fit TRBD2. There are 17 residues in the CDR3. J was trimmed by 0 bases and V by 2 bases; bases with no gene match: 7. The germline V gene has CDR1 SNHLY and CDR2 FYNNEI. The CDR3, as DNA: TGTGCCAGCAGTGAAACGTCGGCGGGGGGGTACCAAGAGACCCAGTACTTC. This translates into CASSETSAGGYQETQYF.

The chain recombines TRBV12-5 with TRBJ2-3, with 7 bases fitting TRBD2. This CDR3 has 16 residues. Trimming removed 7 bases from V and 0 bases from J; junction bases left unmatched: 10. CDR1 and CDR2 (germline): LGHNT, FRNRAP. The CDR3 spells CASALGLRGSTDTQYF. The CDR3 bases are TGTGCTAGTGCCCTCGGGTTGCGGGGGAGCACAGATACGCAGTATTTT.

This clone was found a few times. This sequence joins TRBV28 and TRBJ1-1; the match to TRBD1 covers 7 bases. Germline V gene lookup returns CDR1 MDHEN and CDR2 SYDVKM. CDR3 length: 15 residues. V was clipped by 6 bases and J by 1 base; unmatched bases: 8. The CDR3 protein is CASRQGQTQNTEAFF. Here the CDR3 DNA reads TGTGCCAGCAGACAGGGACAGACTCAGAACACTGAAGCTTTCTTT.

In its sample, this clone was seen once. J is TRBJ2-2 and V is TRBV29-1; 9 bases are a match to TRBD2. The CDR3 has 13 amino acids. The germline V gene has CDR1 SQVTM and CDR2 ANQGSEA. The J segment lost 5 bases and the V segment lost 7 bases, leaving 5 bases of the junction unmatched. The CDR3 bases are TGCAGCGCCAGCGGGGGGAGAACCGGGGAGCTGTTTTTT. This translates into CSASGGRTGELFF.

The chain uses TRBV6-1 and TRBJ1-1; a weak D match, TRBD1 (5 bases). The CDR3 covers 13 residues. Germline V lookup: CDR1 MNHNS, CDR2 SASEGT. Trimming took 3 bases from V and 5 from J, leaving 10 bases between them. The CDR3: CASSDRVRTEAFF. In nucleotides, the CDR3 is TGTGCCAGCAGTGACAGGGTTCGGACTGAAGCTTTCTTT.

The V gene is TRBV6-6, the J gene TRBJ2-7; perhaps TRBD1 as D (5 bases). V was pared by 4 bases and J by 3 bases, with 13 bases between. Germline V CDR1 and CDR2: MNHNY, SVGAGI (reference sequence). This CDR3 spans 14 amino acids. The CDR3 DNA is TGTGCCAGCAGTTCCGGACCAGGGTACTACGAGCAGTACTTC. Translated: CASSSGPGYYEQYF.

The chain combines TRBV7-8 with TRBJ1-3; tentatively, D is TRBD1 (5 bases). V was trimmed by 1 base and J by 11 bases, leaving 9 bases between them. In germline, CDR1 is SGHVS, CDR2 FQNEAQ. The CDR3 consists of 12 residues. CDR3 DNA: TGTGCCAGCAGCTTAGTGCAAGGGGCCATATATTTT. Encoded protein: CASSLVQGAIYF.

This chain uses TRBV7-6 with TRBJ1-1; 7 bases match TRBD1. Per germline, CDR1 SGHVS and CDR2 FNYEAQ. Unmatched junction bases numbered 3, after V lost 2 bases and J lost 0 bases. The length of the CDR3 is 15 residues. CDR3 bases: TGTGCCAGCAGCTTAACAGGGGCGGTGAACACTGAAGCTTTCTTT. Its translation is CASSLTGAVNTEAFF.

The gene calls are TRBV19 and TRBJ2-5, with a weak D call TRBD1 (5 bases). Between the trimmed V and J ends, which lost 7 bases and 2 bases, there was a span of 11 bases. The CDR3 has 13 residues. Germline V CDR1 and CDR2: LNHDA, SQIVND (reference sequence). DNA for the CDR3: TGTGCCAGTAAGGCAGGGCGGCAAGAGACCCAGTACTTC. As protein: CASKAGRQETQYF.

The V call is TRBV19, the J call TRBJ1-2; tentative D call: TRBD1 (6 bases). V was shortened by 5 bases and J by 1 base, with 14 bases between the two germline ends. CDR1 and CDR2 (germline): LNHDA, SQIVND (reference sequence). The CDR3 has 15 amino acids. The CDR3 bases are TGTGCCAGTAGTCTACAGGGTGGAAGTAACTATGGCTACACCTTC. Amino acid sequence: CASSLQGGSNYGYTF.